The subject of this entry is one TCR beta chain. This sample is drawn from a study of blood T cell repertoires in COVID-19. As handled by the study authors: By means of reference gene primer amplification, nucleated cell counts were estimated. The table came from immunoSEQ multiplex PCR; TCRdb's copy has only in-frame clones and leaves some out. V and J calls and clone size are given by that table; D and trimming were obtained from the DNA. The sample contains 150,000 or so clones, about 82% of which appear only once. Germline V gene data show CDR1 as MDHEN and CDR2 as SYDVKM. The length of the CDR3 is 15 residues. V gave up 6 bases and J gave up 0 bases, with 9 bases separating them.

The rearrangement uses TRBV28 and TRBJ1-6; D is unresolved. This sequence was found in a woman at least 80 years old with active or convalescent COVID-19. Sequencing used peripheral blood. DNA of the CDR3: TGTGCCAGCAGGGTAGGGAGCTCCTATAATTCACCCCTCCACTTT. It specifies CASRVGSSYNSPLHF.